Listed here are 8 T cell receptor beta chains from one sample, sequenced in a study of regulatory T cells in long-lasting Graves disease. Construction of the TCR beta libraries employed iRepertoire HTBI primers in conjunction with Arm-PCR of CDR3 regions. TCRdb reprocessed the multiplex PCR reads with MiXCR, giving one entry per CDR3 protein. Of about 470,000 distinct CDR3 sequences detected, about a fifth appear once; the ten largest clones hold 7% to 9.5%. Time point specified: persistent/refractory GD, antithyroid drugs over 5 years with positive TRAb. RNA from PBMCs was the source of the TCR library. The sample in question was peripheral blood mononuclear cells (PBMCs), obtained when the disease was refractory, from a patient treated with antithyroid drugs. The origin of the receptors is a female donor with Graves disease.

The chain carries TRBV27 and TRBJ2-7; 8 nucleotides line up with TRBD1. Trimming removed 0 bases from V and 2 bases from J; junction bases left unmatched: 9. The V gene's germline CDR1 is MNHEY and CDR2 SMNVEV (reference sequence). There are 17 residues in the CDR3. This chain's CDR3 is CASSLSITGQGTYEQYF. The CDR3, as DNA: TGTGCCAGCAGTTTATCGATAACCGGACAGGGAACCTACGAGCAGTACTTC.

This clonotype was counted between two and nine times. The V call is TRBV29-1, the J call TRBJ2-7; 9 bases agree with TRBD1. Trimming took 5 bases from V and 3 from J; bases not matched to a gene: 5. The CDR3 is made up of 13 amino acids. CDR1 is SQVTM and CDR2 is ANQGSEA in the germline V gene. The DNA for the CDR3 is TGCAGCGTTTCGGGACAGGGACGCTACGAGCAGTACTTC. Encoded protein: CSVSGQGRYEQYF.

By its share, this clonotype is medium-sized. The J gene is TRBJ1-5, the V gene TRBV2, with 8 bases aligning to TRBD1. The junction had 10 bases not matched to a gene; V was cut back by 6 bases and J by 6 bases. Per the germline V gene, CDR1 is SNHLY and CDR2 is FYNNEI. The CDR3 covers 15 residues. The CDR3 here is CASSLGTGPGQPQHF. The CDR3 DNA sequence: TGTGCCAGCAGCCTAGGGACAGGACCCGGTCAGCCCCAGCATTTT.

V is TRBV20-1 and J is TRBJ2-7; tentative D call: TRBD2 (6 bases). Germline CDR1 is DFQATT and CDR2 is SNEGSKA (reference sequence). V lost 3 bases and J lost 4, with 19 bases in between. This CDR3 contains 15 residues. In DNA form, the CDR3 reads TGCAGTGCTAGTCCCTTGGGGCCCGGGGGTTACGAGCAGTACTTC. Protein sequence: CSASPLGPGGYEQYF.

This clonotype has just a few counts. The genes are TRBV2 and TRBJ1-5; no clear D. This CDR3 has 12 amino acids. V was pared by 5 bases and J by 6 bases, with 8 bases between. The germline V gene has CDR1 SNHLY and CDR2 FYNNEI. CDR3 amino acids: CASSQGIQPQHF. The CDR3 nucleotides are TGTGCCAGCAGTCAAGGAATTCAGCCCCAGCATTTT.

This chain links TRBV6-1 with TRBJ2-1; TRBD2 aligns across 10 bases. Trimming took 1 base from V and 5 from J; bases not matched to a gene: 5. CDR1 and CDR2 (germline): MNHNS, SASEGT. This CDR3 contains 16 residues. CDR3: CASSEVWLAGDNEQFF. The CDR3 nucleotides read TGTGCCAGCAGTGAAGTTTGGCTAGCGGGGGACAATGAGCAGTTCTTC.

This sequence joins TRBV20-1 and TRBJ1-1; D call uncertain. Germline loops: CDR1 DFQATT, CDR2 SNEGSKA (reference sequence). The CDR3 is 13 residues long. V lost 0 bases and J lost 8, with 13 bases in between. The CDR3 loop reads CSARDRAVTEAFF. The CDR3, as DNA: TGCAGTGCTAGAGATCGGGCAGTAACGGAAGCTTTCTTT.

There are many counts of this clonotype. The chain joins TRBV28 to TRBJ1-1; no definite D call. Germline V gives CDR1 MDHEN, CDR2 SYDVKM. V lost 9 bases and J lost 0, with 17 bases in between. The CDR3 has 15 residues. The DNA for the CDR3 is TGTGCCAGTGTATTTGACACGGATCTGAACACTGAAGCTTTCTTT. Translation gives CASVFDTDLNTEAFF.